A selection of T cell receptor beta chains follows, all from one sample in a study of T cell repertoires in cytomegalovirus infection. The antigens these receptors bind are not known. TCRdb re-analysed the reads in MiXCR, keeping a single row per CDR3 protein. The data show 90,000 to 110,000 distinct CDR3 sequences, around 28% seen once. The specimen was CD8+ T cells from cultured PBMCs, collected from culture after CMV antigen stimulation. The receptors originated from a human donor in good health (CMV status not recorded). Some clones in this sample may be carry-over from other donors' samples. The CDR3 runs from the conserved cysteine through the conserved F or W. The D gene is left open where the match is weak. Some rows have no size entry. The others give once, few or many, or a class for an expanded clone.

D: -; J: TRBJ2-7; size: -; V: TRBV29-1; DNA: TGCAGCGCCCGCCTCAGGGGATACGAGCAGTACTTC; CDR3: CSARLRGYEQYF
D: -; J: TRBJ2-7; size: -; V: TRBV19; DNA: TGTGCCAGTAGTATCGGGGCAGGTAGCTACGAGCAGTACTTC; CDR3: CASSIGAGSYEQYF
D: -; J: TRBJ2-7; size: -; V: TRBV6-1; DNA: TGTGCCAGCAGTATTATACCGGACTCCTACGAGCAGTACTTC; CDR3: CASSIIPDSYEQYF
D: -; J: TRBJ1-4; size: -; V: TRBV28; DNA: TGTGCCAGCAGTTTGGAGCGAGTAGGTTCTAATGAAAAACTGTTTTTT; CDR3: CASSLERVGSNEKLFF
D: TRBD1; J: TRBJ2-6; size: -; V: TRBV7-6; DNA: TGTGCCAGCAGCGGACCGGGACAGGGGGCCGGTGGGGCCAACATCCTGACTTTC; CDR3: CASSGPGQGAGGANILTF
D: TRBD1; J: TRBJ2-7; size: -; V: TRBV2; DNA: TGTGCCAGCAGCGGGACAGTAAATTACGAGCAGTACTTC; CDR3: CASSGTVNYEQYF
D: -; J: TRBJ2-1; size: -; V: TRBV12-5; DNA: TGTGCTAGTGGTCCCGGGACACATAATGAGCAGTTCTTC; CDR3: CASGPGTHNEQFF
D: TRBD1; J: TRBJ1-3; size: -; V: TRBV20-1; DNA: TGCAGTGCTCGACAGGGGACTGAAAACACCATATATTTT; CDR3: CSARQGTENTIYF
D: -; J: TRBJ2-7; size: many; V: TRBV25-1; DNA: TGTGCCAGCAGTCGGAGTTCCTACGAGCAGTACTTC; CDR3: CASSRSSYEQYF
D: -; J: TRBJ2-5; size: once; V: TRBV7-9; DNA: TGTGCCAGCAGCTTAGTAGTTGAGACCCAGTACTTC; CDR3: CASSLVVETQYF
D: TRBD1; J: TRBJ2-7; size: many; V: TRBV6-5; DNA: TGTGCCAGCAGTTATTCAGGGGGCGCTTCCTACGAGCAGTACTTC; CDR3: CASSYSGGASYEQYF
D: -; J: TRBJ2-3; size: once; V: TRBV7-9; DNA: TGTGCCAGCAGCTTGATCGGGGATGGGTCAGATACGCAGTATTTT; CDR3: CASSLIGDGSDTQYF
D: -; J: TRBJ1-5; size: -; V: TRBV7-9; DNA: TGTGCCAGCAGCTCCGGGGGGGGAAATCAGCCCCAGCATTTT; CDR3: CASSSGGGNQPQHF
D: TRBD2; J: TRBJ2-1; size: many; V: TRBV7-9; DNA: TGTGCCAGCAGCTTAGACCGCGGGGGGCCCTACAATGAGCAGTTCTTC; CDR3: CASSLDRGGPYNEQFF
D: -; J: TRBJ1-1; size: -; V: TRBV29-1; DNA: TGCAGCGTCCCCTCAGGGGCTGAAGCTTTCTTT; CDR3: CSVPSGAEAFF
D: TRBD2; J: TRBJ2-3; size: few; V: TRBV7-9; DNA: TGTGCCAGCAGCCTGGAGACGGGGGGTTATACGCAGTATTTT; CDR3: CASSLETGGYTQYF
D: TRBD1; J: TRBJ2-5; size: -; V: TRBV7-9; DNA: TGTGCCAGCAGCTACTCATCGAGGGGGCACGAGACCCAGTACTTC; CDR3: CASSYSSRGHETQYF
D: -; J: TRBJ1-5; size: -; V: TRBV19; DNA: TGTGCCAGTAGTATCCCGGGGATTTCTCAGCCCCAGCATTTT; CDR3: CASSIPGISQPQHF
D: -; J: TRBJ2-5; size: -; V: TRBV20-1; DNA: TGCAGTGCTAGAGATATGCTGAGTAATACTGAAGAGACCCAGTACTTC; CDR3: CSARDMLSNTEETQYF
D: -; J: TRBJ2-5; size: -; V: TRBV28; DNA: TGTGCCAGCAGTTTATCCAGAGGTTTTGACGGAGAGACCCAGTACTTC; CDR3: CASSLSRGFDGETQYF
D: -; J: TRBJ1-1; size: few; V: TRBV4-1; DNA: TGCGCCAGCAGCCATCACACAGCTGAAGCTTTCTTT; CDR3: CASSHHTAEAFF
D: -; J: TRBJ2-3; size: -; V: TRBV12-3/TRBV12-4; DNA: TGTGCCAGCAGTTTAGGGGGAACTAGCACAGATACGCAGTATTTT; CDR3: CASSLGGTSTDTQYF
D: -; J: TRBJ1-2; size: -; V: TRBV27; DNA: TGTGCCAGCAGCGGCGGTGCGGGCTATGGCTACACCTTC; CDR3: CASSGGAGYGYTF
D: -; J: TRBJ1-1; size: -; V: TRBV4-2; DNA: TGTGCCAGCAGCCCTCCGGGGGGGAAGGGGCATGGTGAAGCTTTCTTT; CDR3: CASSPPGGKGHGEAFF
D: TRBD1; J: TRBJ2-2; size: few; V: TRBV4-2; DNA: TGTGCCAGCTCCGAGACAGGGGTCAAAGCCGGGGAGCTGTTTTTT; CDR3: CASSETGVKAGELFF
D: -; J: TRBJ2-7; size: -; V: TRBV2; DNA: TGTGCCAGCAGTGAAGCTATACAGTCCTACGAGCAGTACTTC; CDR3: CASSEAIQSYEQYF
D: -; J: TRBJ1-1; size: many; V: TRBV6-1; DNA: TGTGCCAGCAGTGAACCCAGGATAAACACTGAAGCTTTCTTT; CDR3: CASSEPRINTEAFF
D: TRBD1; J: TRBJ2-7; size: -; V: TRBV7-2; DNA: TGTGCCAGCAGCATTGGGACAGGTAACTACGAGCAGTACTTC; CDR3: CASSIGTGNYEQYF
D: TRBD1; J: TRBJ1-4; size: -; V: TRBV12-3/TRBV12-4; DNA: TGTGCCAGCAGTTCCTCGGACAGGGGACTTATTAATGAAAAACTGTTTTTT; CDR3: CASSSSDRGLINEKLFF
D: -; J: TRBJ2-3; size: -; V: TRBV7-9; DNA: TGTGCCAGCAGCTTATCTGTCGGGGGGCTAGATACGCAGTATTTT; CDR3: CASSLSVGGLDTQYF
D: -; J: TRBJ2-7; size: -; V: TRBV29-1; DNA: TGCAGCGTCCAGCGCGGGTTTGAGCAGTACTTC; CDR3: CSVQRGFEQYF
D: -; J: TRBJ1-1; size: -; V: TRBV7-9; DNA: TGTGCCAGCAGCCCCCTCCTAGGCCCCCGAAGGGGTACTGAAGCTTTCTTT; CDR3: CASSPLLGPRRGTEAFF
D: -; J: TRBJ1-2; size: many; V: TRBV7-6; DNA: TGTGCCAGCAGCTTAAGCCTTAACCAGGGAGCTAACTATGGCTACACCTTC; CDR3: CASSLSLNQGANYGYTF
D: -; J: TRBJ2-1; size: -; V: TRBV9; DNA: TGTGCCAGCAGCGTAGAGGGGGGGGGCTACAATGAGCAGTTCTTC; CDR3: CASSVEGGGYNEQFF
D: TRBD2; J: TRBJ2-4; size: once; V: TRBV5-4; DNA: TGTGCCAGCAGCCACCTTGGGGCTAGCGGTGGGGACATTCAGTACTTC; CDR3: CASSHLGASGGDIQYF
D: TRBD2; J: TRBJ2-1; size: -; V: TRBV6-6; DNA: TGTGCCAGCAGTTACTCTTACAGCGGGGGATCGAGCTCCTACAATGAGCAGTTCTTC; CDR3: CASSYSYSGGSSSYNEQFF
D: TRBD2; J: TRBJ2-5; size: many; V: TRBV5-6; DNA: TGTGCCAGCAACCCCCGTTACGGCCTAGCGGGGGAAGAGACCCAGTACTTC; CDR3: CASNPRYGLAGEETQYF